The 21 T cell receptor beta chains below come from one sample, sequenced in a study of PD-1 blockade in classical Hodgkin lymphoma. The assay was immunoSEQ multiplex PCR, and TCRdb's table has in-frame clones only and misses some. The repertoire holds around 90,000 clones, with about three quarters as singletons. The sample's time point: cycle 4 day 1 (C4D1), after 5 to 7 weeks of nivolumab. All trial patients relapsed after autologous stem cell transplantation. The sample consisted of peripheral blood mononuclear cells (PBMCs), taken before the fourth cycle of nivolumab. The origin of the receptors is a human donor with classical Hodgkin lymphoma.

This clone has more than one count but fewer than ten. The V and J genes are TRBV11-2 and TRBJ2-1; possible D gene TRBD2, 7 bases. Germline assignment: CDR1 SGHAT and CDR2 FQNNGV. V was clipped by 2 bases and J by 7 bases, with 18 bases between them. This CDR3 is built from 16 residues. The CDR3 nucleotides read TGTGCCAGCAGCTTATGGGGGGGGACATCCTCGAATGAGCAGTTCTTC. Translating it yields CASSLWGGTSSNEQFF.

This chain links TRBV5-4 with TRBJ2-7; D ambiguous. V dropped 0 bases and J dropped 5 bases, with 15 bases sitting between them. The germline V gene encodes CDR1 SGHNT and CDR2 YYREEE (reference sequence). This CDR3 region has 15 residues. The CDR3 DNA sequence: TGTGCCAGCAGCTTGGCCAAACGGGTTCTGGACGAGCAGTACTTC. Its protein product is CASSLAKRVLDEQYF.

The chain couples TRBV11-1 to TRBJ2-7; D is tentatively TRBD1 or TRBD2 (5 bases each). Trimming removed 1 base from V and 4 bases from J, with 11 bases in between. The CDR3 is 14 amino acids. Germline CDR1 SGHAT, CDR2 FQDESV (reference sequence). CDR3 sequence: CASSLGGTVYEQYF. As DNA, the CDR3 is TGTGCCAGCAGCTTAGGGGGGACCGTATACGAGCAGTACTTC. Using reference TRBV11-1 and TRBJ2-7 for the parts outside the CDR3, the full variable domain is EAEVAQSPRYKITEKSQAVAFWCDPISGHATLYWYRQILGQGPELLVQFQDESVVDDSQLPKDRFSAERLKGVDSTLKIQPAELGDSAMYLCASSLGGTVYEQYFGPGTRLTVT.

The chain combines TRBV7-9 with TRBJ2-3; 11 nucleotides align to TRBD1. Germline CDR1 and CDR2: SEHNR and FQNEAQ (reference sequence). CDR3 length: 15 amino acids. Trimming removed 5 bases from V and 6 bases from J; junction bases left unmatched: 7. DNA of the CDR3: TGTGCCAGCAGCCTCGGACAGGGGGCCCCGGATACGCAGTATTTT. Translation gives CASSLGQGAPDTQYF.

In nucleotides, the CDR3 is TGTGCCAGCAGTTACCAGGGTTCCTATGGCTACACCTTC. Its protein product is CASSYQGSYGYTF. J is TRBJ1-2 and V is TRBV6-6; tentatively, D is TRBD1 (5 bases). The CDR3 is made up of 13 amino acids. Germline CDR1 and CDR2: MNHNY and SVGAGI (reference sequence). V was clipped by 2 bases and J by 4 bases, with 8 bases between them.

The V gene is TRBV5-6, the J gene TRBJ1-1; 7 nucleotides agree with TRBD1. The V gene end was trimmed by 4 bases and the J gene end by 0 bases; junction bases not matched to a gene: 6. This CDR3 has 15 residues. Looked up from germline, CDR1 is SGHDT and CDR2 is YYEEEE. CDR3 DNA sequence: TGTGCCAGCAGCCCGTTGACAGGGATGAACACTGAAGCTTTCTTT. Protein: CASSPLTGMNTEAFF.

J is TRBJ2-7 and V is TRBV5-6; tentative D call: TRBD1 (6 bases). Trimming shortened V by 2 bases and J by 9 bases, and 15 bases separated the two germline ends. Germline loops: CDR1 SGHDT, CDR2 YYEEEE. The CDR3 extends over 13 amino acids. The CDR3, as DNA: TGTGCCAGCAGCTTTTCGGCAGGGGACGGGCAGTACTTC. This translates into CASSFSAGDGQYF.

Comments on this clone: Its ends do not fully match the called genes, so a read error is possible. This chain links TRBV7-9 with TRBJ2-2; D call uncertain. The germline V gene has CDR1 SEHNR and CDR2 FQNEAQ (reference sequence). The CDR3 covers 11 residues. The CDR3 protein is CASRLPGELFF. DNA for the CDR3: TGTGCCAGCCGCTTACCCGGGGAGCTGTTTTTT.

The chain recombines TRBV10-3 with TRBJ1-3; no firm D call. The CDR3 runs 14 residues. CDR1 is ENHRY, CDR2 SYGVKD, per germline. Trimming removed 3 bases from V and 4 bases from J, with 10 bases in between. The CDR3, as DNA: TGTGCCATCAGTGAAATGGGGTTCGGAAACACCATATATTTT. Residues: CAISEMGFGNTIYF.

The chain carries TRBV28 and TRBJ2-7, with no clear D. V lost 3 bases to trimming and J lost 2 bases, with 11 bases between them. Germline CDR1 reads MDHEN; CDR2 reads SYDVKM. The CDR3 has 14 amino acids. CDR3 nucleotides: TGTGCCAGCAGTTTGGTTAGGTTAACCTACGAGCAGTACTTC. Its translation: CASSLVRLTYEQYF.

This clone was recorded a few times. V usage is TRBV28 and J usage is TRBJ1-4; D possibly corresponds to TRBD1 (6 bases). Germline CDR1 reads MDHEN; CDR2 reads SYDVKM. The CDR3 runs to 13 residues. Trimming removed 6 bases at V and 8 bases at J, with 13 bases between. This CDR3 is CASSARGVEKLFF. As DNA, the CDR3 is TGTGCCAGCAGCGCCAGGGGAGTCGAAAAACTGTTTTTT.

V gene TRBV7-6 combines with J gene TRBJ2-7; TRBD2 is a possible D gene (6 bases). Germline lookup yields CDR1 SGHVS and CDR2 FNYEAQ. The CDR3 extends over 13 amino acids. The V and J ends lost 6 bases and 3 bases respectively, with 12 bases between them. CDR3 sequence: CASSPRRDYEQYF. CDR3 DNA: TGTGCCAGCAGTCCCCGGCGGGACTACGAGCAGTACTTC.

In nucleotides, the CDR3 is TGTGCCAGCACCATATCTCCGGCAGTCGGGGAGCTGTTTTTT. It specifies CASTISPAVGELFF. The chain recombines TRBV11-3 with TRBJ2-2; D not resolved. Trimming removed 7 bases at V and 7 bases at J, with 16 bases between. The germline CDR1 and CDR2 sequences are SGHNT and YENEEA. The CDR3 is 14 amino acids.

The chain couples TRBV9 to TRBJ2-3, with 12 nucleotides matching TRBD2. The V and J ends lost 3 bases and 6 bases, in that order; junction bases with no gene match: 5. The CDR3 consists of 15 residues. CDR1 is SGDLS and CDR2 is YYNGEE in the germline V gene. Here the CDR3 DNA reads TGTGCCAGCAGCGCTAGCGGGAGGGATGTGGATACGCAGTATTTT. Translating gives CASSASGRDVDTQYF.

This clone was counted many times. The chain employs TRBV12-5 and TRBJ1-3; TRBD1 is a possible D gene (5 bases). The CDR3 consists of 13 residues. Germline V gene lookup returns CDR1 LGHNT and CDR2 FRNRAP. V lost 7 bases and J lost 7, with 14 bases in between. CDR3 sequence: CASAFGGSNTIYF. CDR3 nucleotide sequence: TGTGCTAGTGCTTTTGGGGGTAGTAACACCATATATTTT. The full variable domain, rest sourced from reference TRBV12-5 and TRBJ1-3, is DARVTQTPRHKVTEMGQEVTMRCQPILGHNTVFWYRQTMMQGLELLAYFRNRAPLDDSGMPKDRFSAEMPDATLATLKIQPSEPRDSAVYFCASAFGGSNTIYFGEGSWLTVV.

The V gene is TRBV9, the J gene TRBJ2-7; D unresolved. This CDR3 region has 12 residues. With 0 bases removed from V and 4 bases from J, the gap between germline ends came to 5 bases. Germline loops: CDR1 SGDLS, CDR2 YYNGEE. The CDR3 bases are TGTGCCAGCAGCGTAGATGGGTACGAGCAGTACTTC. This encodes CASSVDGYEQYF.

The chain combines TRBV2 with TRBJ2-2; 7 bases map to TRBD1. CDR3 length: 16 amino acids. Unmatched junction bases numbered 6, after V lost 3 bases and J lost 2 bases. Germline V CDR1 and CDR2: SNHLY, FYNNEI. The CDR3 reads CASSDERGPNTGELFF. DNA of the CDR3: TGTGCCAGCAGTGACGAAAGGGGGCCTAACACCGGGGAGCTGTTTTTT.

This clone was seen just once. The chain uses TRBV5-1 and TRBJ2-2, with D perhaps TRBD1 or TRBD2 (5 bases each). The CDR3 sequence is 15 residues long. Trimming took off 7 bases at V and 6 bases at J, with 19 bases between the two ends. The germline V gene has CDR1 SGHRS and CDR2 YFSETQ. CDR3 DNA sequence: TGCGCCAGCTCGACCGGGACCCGGGCCTCCGGGGAGCTGTTTTTT. It translates to CASSTGTRASGELFF.

This CDR3 reads CASSQAAIDYNEQFF. Written as DNA, the CDR3 is TGTGCCAGCAGCCAAGCCGCGATAGACTACAATGAGCAGTTCTTC. The rearrangement joins TRBV4-2 to TRBJ2-1; D gene ambiguous. This CDR3 contains 15 residues. Germline values: CDR1 LGHNA, CDR2 YNFKEQ. Between the trimmed V and J ends, which lost 1 base and 3 bases, there was a span of 10 bases.

There are a few counts of this clone. The J gene is TRBJ1-1, the V gene TRBV18, with a weak D call TRBD1 (5 bases). Trimming removed 3 bases at V and 1 base at J, with 9 bases between. Germline CDR1 and CDR2: KGHSH and LQKENI. This CDR3 spans 14 amino acids. CDR3 nucleotide sequence: TGTGCCAGCTCACCGCCTGGACAGAACACTGAAGCTTTCTTT. Residues: CASSPPGQNTEAFF.

This chain joins TRBV11-2 and TRBJ2-1, with D possibly TRBD1 on 6 matching bases. CDR3 length: 14 residues. V lost 5 bases to trimming and J lost 3 bases, with 11 bases between them. The germline V gene encodes CDR1 SGHAT and CDR2 FQNNGV. CDR3 in DNA: TGTGCCAGCAGCGGACAGAGCTACTACAATGAGCAGTTCTTC. Protein product: CASSGQSYYNEQFF.